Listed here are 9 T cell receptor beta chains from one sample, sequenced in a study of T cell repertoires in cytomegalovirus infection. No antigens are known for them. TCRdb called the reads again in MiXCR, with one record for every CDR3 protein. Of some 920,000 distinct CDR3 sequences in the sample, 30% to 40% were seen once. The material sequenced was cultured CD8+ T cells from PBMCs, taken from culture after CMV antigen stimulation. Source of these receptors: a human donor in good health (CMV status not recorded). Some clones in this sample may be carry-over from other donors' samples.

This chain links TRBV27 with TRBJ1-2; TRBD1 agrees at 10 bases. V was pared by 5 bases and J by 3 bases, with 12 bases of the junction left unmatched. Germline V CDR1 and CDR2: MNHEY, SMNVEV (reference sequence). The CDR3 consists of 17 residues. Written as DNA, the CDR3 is TGTGCCAGCAGTCTCACCGGGACAGGGGAAATCGACTATGGCTACACCTTC. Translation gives CASSLTGTGEIDYGYTF.

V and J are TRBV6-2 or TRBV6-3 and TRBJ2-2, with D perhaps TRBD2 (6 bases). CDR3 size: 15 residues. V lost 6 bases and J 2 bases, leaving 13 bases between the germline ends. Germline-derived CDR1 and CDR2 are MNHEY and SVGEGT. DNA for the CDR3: TGTGCCAGCAGGAGACGGGAGCTAAACACCGGGGAGCTGTTTTTT. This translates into CASRRRELNTGELFF.

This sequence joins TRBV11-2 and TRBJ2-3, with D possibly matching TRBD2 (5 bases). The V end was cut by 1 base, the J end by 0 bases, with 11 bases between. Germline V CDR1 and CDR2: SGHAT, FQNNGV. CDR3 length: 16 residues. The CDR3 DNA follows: TGTGCCAGCAGCTTAGTGGCGGGCTTTAGCACAGATACGCAGTATTTT. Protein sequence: CASSLVAGFSTDTQYF.

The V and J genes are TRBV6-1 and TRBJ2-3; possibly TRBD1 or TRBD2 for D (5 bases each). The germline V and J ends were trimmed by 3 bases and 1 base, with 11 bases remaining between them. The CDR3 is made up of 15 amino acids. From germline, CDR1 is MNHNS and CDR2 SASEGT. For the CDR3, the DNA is TGTGCCAGCAGTGACCAGGGAGAGGGCACAGATACGCAGTATTTT. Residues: CASSDQGEGTDTQYF.

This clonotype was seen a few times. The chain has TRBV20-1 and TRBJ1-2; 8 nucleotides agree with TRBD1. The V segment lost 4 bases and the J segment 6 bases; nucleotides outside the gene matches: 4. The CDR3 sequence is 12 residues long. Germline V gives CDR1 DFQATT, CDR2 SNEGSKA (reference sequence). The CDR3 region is CSANGQGDGYTF. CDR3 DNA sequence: TGCAGTGCTAACGGACAGGGCGATGGCTACACCTTC.

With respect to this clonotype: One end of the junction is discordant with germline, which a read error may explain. The DNA for the CDR3 is TGTGCCGGCAGCTTAGGAGGGAACTCTGGGGCCAACGTCCTGACTTTC. It encodes CAGSLGGNSGANVLTF. The chain joins TRBV7-6 to TRBJ2-6, with a possible D match to TRBD2 (6 bases). There are 16 residues in the CDR3. From germline, CDR1 is SGHVS and CDR2 FNYEAQ.

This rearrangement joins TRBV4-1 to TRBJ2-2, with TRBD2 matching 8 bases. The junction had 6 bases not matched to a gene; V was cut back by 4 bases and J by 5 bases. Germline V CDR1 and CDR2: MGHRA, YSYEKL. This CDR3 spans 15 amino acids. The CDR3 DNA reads TGCGCCAGCAGCCTCGGGGGGGGAAAGACCGGGGAGCTGTTTTTT. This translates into CASSLGGGKTGELFF.

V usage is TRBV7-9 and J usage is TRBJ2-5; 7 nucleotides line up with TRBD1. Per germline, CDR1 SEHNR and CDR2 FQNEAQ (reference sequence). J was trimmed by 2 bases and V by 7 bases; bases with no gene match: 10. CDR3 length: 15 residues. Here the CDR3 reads CASTHRDRTQETQYF. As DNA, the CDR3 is TGTGCCAGCACACACCGGGACAGAACGCAAGAGACCCAGTACTTC.

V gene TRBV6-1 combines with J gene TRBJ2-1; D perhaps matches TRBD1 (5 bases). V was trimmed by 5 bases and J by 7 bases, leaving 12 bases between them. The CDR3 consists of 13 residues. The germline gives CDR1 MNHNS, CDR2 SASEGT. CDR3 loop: CASSYTDSNEQFF. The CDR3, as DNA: TGTGCCAGCAGTTACACCGACAGTAATGAGCAGTTCTTC.